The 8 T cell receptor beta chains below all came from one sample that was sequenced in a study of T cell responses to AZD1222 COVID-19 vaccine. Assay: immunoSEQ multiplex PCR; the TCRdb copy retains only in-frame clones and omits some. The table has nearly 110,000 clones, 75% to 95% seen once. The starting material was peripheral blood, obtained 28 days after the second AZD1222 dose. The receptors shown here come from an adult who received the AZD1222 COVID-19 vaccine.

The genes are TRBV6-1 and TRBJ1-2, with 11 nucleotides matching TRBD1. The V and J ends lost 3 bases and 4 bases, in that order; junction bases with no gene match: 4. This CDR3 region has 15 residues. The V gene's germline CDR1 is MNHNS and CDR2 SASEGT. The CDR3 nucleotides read TGTGCCAGCAGTGAGGGACAGGGGGGATTCTATGGCTACACCTTC. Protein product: CASSEGQGGFYGYTF.

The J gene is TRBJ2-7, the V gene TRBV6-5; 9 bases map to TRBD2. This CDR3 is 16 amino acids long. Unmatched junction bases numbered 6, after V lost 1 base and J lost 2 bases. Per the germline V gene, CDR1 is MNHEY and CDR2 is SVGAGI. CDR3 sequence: CASSYYQGGGAYEQYF. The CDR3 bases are TGTGCCAGCAGTTACTACCAAGGCGGGGGGGCCTACGAGCAGTACTTC.

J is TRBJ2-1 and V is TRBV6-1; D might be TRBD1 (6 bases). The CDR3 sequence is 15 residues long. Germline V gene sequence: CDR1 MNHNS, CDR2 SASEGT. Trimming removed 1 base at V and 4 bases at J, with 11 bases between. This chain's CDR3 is CASSEGPGDYNEQFF. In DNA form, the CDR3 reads TGTGCCAGCAGTGAAGGGCCAGGGGATTACAATGAGCAGTTCTTC.

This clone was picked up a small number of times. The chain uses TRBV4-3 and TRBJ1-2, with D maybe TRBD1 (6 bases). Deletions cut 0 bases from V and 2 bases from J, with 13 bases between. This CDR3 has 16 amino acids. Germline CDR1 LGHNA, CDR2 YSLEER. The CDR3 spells CASSQEAYRENYGYTF. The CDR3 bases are TGCGCCAGCAGCCAAGAGGCCTACAGGGAAAACTATGGCTACACCTTC.

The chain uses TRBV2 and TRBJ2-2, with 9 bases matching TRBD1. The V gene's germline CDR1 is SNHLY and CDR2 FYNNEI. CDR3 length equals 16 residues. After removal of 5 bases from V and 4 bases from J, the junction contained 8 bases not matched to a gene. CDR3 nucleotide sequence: TGTGCCAGCAGTAGAGTGGGACAGGGAGGCACCGGGGAGCTGTTTTTT. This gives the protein CASSRVGQGGTGELFF.

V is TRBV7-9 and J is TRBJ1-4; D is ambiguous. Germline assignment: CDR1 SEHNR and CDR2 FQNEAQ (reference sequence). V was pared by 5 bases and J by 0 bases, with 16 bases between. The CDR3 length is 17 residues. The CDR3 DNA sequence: TGTGCCAGCAGCCGTACCCTGGCGGGAGCAACTAATGAAAAACTGTTTTTT. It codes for CASSRTLAGATNEKLFF.

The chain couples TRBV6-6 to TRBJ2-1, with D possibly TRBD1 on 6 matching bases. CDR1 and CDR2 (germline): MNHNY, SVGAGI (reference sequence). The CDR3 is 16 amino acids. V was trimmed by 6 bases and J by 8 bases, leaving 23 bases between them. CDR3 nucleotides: TGTGCCAGCAGCCCAAGGCTCAGGGGCTTGGGGGATGAGCAGTTCTTC. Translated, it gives CASSPRLRGLGDEQFF.

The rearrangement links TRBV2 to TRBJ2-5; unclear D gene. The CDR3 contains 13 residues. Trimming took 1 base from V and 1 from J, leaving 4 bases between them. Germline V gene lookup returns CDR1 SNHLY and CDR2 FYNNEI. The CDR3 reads CASSEDSQETQYF. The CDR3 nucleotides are TGTGCCAGCAGTGAAGACAGCCAAGAGACCCAGTACTTC.